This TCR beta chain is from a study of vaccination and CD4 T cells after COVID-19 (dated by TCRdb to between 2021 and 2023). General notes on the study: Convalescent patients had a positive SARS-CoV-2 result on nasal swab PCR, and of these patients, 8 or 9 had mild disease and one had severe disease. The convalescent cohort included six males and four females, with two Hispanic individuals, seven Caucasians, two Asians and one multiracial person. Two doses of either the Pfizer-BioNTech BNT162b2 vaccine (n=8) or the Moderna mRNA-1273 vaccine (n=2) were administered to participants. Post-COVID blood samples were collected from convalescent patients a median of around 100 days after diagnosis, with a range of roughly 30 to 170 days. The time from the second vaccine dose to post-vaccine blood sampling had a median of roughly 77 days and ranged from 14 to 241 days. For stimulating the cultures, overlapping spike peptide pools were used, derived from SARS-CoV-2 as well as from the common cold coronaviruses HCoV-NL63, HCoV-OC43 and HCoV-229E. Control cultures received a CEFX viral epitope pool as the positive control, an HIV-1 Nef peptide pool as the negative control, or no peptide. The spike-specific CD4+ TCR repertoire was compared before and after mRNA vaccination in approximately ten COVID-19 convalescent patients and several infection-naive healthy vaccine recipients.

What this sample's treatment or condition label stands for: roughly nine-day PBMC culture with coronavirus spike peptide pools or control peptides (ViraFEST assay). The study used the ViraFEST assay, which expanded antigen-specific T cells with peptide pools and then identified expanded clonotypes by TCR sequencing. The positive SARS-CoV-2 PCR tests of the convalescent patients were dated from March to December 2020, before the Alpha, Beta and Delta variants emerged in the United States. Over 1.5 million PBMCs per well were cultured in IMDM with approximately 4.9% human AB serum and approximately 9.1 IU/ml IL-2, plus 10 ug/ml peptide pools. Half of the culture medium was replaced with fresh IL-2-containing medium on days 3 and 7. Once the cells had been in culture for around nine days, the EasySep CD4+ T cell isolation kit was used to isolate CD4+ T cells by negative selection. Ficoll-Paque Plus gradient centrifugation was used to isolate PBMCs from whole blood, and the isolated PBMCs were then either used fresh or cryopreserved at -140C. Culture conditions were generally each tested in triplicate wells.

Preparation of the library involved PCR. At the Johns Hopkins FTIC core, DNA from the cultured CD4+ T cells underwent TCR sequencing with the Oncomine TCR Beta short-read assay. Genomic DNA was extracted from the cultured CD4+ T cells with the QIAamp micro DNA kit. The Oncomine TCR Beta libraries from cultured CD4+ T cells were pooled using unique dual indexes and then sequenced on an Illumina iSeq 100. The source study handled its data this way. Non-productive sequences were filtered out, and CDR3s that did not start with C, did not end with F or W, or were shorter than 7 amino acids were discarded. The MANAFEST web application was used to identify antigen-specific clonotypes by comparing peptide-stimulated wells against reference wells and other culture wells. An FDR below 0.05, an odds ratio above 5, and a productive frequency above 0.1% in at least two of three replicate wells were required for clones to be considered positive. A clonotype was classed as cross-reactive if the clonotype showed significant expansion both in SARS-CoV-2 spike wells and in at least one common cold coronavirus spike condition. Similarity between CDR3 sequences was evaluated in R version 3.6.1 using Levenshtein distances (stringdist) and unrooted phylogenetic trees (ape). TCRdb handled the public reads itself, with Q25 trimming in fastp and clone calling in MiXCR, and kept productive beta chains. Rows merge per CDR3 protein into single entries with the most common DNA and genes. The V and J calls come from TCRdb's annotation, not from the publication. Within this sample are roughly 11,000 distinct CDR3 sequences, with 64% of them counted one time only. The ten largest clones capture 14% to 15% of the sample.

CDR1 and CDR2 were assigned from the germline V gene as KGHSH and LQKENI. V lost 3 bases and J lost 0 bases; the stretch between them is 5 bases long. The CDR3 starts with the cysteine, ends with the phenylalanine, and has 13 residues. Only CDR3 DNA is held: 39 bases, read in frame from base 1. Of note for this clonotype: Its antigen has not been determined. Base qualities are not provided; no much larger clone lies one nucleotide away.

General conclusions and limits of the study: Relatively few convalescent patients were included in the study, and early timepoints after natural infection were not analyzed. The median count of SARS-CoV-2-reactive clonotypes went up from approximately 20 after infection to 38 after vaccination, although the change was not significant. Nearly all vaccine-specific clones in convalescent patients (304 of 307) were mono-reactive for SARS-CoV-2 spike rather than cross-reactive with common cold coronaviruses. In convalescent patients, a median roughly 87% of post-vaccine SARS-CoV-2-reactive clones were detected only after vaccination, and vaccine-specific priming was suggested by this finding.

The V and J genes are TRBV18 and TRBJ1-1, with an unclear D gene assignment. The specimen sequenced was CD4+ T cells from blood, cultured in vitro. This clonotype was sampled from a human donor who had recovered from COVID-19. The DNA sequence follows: TGTGCCAGCTCACCCGAACTGAACACTGAAGCTTTCTTT. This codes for CASSPELNTEAFF.